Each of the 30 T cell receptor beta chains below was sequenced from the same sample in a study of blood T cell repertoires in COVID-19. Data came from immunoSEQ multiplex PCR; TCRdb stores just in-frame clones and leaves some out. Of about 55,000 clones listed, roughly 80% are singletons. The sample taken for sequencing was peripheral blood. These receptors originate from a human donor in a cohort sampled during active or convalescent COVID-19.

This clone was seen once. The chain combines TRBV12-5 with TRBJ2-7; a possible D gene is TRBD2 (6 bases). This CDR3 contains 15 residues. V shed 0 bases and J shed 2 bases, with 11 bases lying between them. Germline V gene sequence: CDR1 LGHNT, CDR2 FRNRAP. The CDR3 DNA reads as TGTGCTAGTGGTTTGGTAGGTAGCGGCACCTACGAGCAGTACTTC. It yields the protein CASGLVGSGTYEQYF.

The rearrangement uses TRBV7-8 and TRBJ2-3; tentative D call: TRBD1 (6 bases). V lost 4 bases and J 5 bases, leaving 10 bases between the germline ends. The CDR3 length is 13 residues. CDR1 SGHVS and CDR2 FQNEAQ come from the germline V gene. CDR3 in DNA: TGTGCCAGCAGCTCTACAGGGAAAGATACGCAGTATTTT. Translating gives CASSSTGKDTQYF.

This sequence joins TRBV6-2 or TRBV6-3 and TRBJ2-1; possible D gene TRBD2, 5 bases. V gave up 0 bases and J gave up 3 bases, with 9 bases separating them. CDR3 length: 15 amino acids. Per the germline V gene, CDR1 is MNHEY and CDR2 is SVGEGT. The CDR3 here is CASSYSGDFYNEQFF. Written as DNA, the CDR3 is TGTGCCAGCAGTTACTCGGGAGACTTCTACAATGAGCAGTTCTTC.

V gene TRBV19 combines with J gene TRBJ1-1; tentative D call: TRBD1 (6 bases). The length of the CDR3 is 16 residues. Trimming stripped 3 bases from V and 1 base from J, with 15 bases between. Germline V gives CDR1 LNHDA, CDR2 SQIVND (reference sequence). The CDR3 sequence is CASSMDSFSGNTEAFF. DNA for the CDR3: TGTGCCAGTAGTATGGACAGTTTCTCAGGGAACACTGAAGCTTTCTTT.

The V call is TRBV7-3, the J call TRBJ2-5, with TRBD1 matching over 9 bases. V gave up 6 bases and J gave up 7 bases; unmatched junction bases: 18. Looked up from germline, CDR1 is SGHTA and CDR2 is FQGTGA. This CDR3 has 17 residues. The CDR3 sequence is CASRCPIATGGEATQYF. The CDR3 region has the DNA TGTGCCAGCAGATGCCCGATAGCGACAGGGGGTGAGGCGACCCAGTACTTC.

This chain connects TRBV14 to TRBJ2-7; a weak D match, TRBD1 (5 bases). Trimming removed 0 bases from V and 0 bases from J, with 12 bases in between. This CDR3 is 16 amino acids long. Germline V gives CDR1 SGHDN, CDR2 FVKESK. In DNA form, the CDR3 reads TGTGCCAGCAGCCAAGAGGTCAGGGCGAGCTCCTACGAGCAGTACTTC. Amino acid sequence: CASSQEVRASSYEQYF.

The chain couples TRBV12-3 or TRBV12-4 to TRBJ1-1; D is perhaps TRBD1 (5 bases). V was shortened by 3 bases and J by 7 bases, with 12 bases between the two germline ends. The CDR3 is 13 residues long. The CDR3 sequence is CASSLGGLGEAFF. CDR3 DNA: TGTGCCAGCAGTTTGGGGGGGTTAGGTGAAGCTTTCTTT.

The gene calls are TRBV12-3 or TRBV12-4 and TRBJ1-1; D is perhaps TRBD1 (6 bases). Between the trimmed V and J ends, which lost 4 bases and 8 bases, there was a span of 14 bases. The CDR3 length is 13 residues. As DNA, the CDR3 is TGTGCCAGCAGTTCACAGGGTTCTGCGGAAGCTTTCTTT. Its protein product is CASSSQGSAEAFF.

CDR3 nucleotides: TGTGCCAGCAGCGTAGAAGGGACACCGTACAATGAGCAGTTCTTC. This sequence encodes CASSVEGTPYNEQFF. The chain combines TRBV9 with TRBJ2-1, with D possibly being TRBD1 (6 bases). The CDR3 runs 15 residues. Germline V lookup: CDR1 SGDLS, CDR2 YYNGEE. The V end lost 0 bases, the J end lost 4 bases, and 11 bases lay between the germline ends.

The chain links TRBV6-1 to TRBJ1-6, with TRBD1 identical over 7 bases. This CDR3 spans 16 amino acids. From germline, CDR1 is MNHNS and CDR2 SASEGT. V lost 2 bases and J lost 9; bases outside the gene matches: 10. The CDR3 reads CASSERDSLLGSPLHF. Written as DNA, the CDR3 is TGTGCCAGCAGTGAAAGGGACAGCCTGCTGGGTTCACCCCTCCACTTT.

CDR3 DNA: TGTGCCAGCAGCAGGGGACAGGGGCACAATGAGCAGTTCTTC. Its translation is CASSRGQGHNEQFF. The chain carries TRBV5-4 and TRBJ2-1, with 10 bases fitting TRBD1. The germline V gene has CDR1 SGHNT and CDR2 YYREEE (reference sequence). V shed 4 bases and J 5 bases; nucleotides not matched to a gene: 3. This CDR3 contains 14 residues.

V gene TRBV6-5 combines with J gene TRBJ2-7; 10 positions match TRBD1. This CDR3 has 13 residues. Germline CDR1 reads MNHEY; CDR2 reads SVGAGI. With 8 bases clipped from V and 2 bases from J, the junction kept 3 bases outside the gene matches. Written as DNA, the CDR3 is TGTGCCAGCCGGGACAGGGGTCCCTACGAGCAGTACTTC. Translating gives CASRDRGPYEQYF.

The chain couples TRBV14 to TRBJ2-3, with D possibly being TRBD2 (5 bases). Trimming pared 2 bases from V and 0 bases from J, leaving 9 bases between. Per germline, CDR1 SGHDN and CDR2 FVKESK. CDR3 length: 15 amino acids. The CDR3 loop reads CASSQQEDSTDTQYF. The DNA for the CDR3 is TGTGCCAGCAGCCAACAGGAGGATAGCACAGATACGCAGTATTTT.

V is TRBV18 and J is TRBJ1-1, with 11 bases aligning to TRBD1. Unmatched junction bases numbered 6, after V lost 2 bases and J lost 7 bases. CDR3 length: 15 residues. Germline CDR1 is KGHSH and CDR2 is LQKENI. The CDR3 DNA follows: TGTGCCAGCTCACCAAGGACAGGGGGCGCATATGAAGCTTTCTTT. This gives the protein CASSPRTGGAYEAFF.

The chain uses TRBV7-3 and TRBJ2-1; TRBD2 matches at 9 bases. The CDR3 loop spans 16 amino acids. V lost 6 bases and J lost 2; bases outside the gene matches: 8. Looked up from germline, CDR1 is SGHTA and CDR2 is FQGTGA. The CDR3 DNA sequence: TGTGCCAGCAGTCCCCTAGGGACTAGCACCTACAATGAGCAGTTCTTC. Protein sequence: CASSPLGTSTYNEQFF.

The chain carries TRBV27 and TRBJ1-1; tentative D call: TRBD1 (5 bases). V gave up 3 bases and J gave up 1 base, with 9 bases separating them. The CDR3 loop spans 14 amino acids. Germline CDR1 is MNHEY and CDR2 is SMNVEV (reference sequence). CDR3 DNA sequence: TGTGCCAGCAGTTTTAATAGGGGGAACACTGAAGCTTTCTTT. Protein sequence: CASSFNRGNTEAFF.

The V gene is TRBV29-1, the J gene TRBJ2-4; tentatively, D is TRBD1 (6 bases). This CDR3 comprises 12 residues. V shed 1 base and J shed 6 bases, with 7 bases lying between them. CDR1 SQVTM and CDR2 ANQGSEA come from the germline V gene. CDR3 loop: CSVEADRNIQYF. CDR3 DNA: TGCAGCGTTGAAGCGGACAGAAACATTCAGTACTTC.

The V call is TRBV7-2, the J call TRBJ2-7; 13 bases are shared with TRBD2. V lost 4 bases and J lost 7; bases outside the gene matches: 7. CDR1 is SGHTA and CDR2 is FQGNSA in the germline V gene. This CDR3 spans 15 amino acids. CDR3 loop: CASSWGLAGLREQYF. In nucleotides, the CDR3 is TGTGCCAGCAGCTGGGGACTAGCGGGGCTGAGAGAGCAGTACTTC.

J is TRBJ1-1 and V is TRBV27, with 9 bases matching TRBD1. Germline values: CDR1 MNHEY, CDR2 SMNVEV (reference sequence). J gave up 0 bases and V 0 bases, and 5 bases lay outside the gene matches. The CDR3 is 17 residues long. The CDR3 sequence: CASSLSGQGRLNTEAFF. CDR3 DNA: TGTGCCAGCAGTTTATCCGGACAGGGGAGGTTGAACACTGAAGCTTTCTTT.

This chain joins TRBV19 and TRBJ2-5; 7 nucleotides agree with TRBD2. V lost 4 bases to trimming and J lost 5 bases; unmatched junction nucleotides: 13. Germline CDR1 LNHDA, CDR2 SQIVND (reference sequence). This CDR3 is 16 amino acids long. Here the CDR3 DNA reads TGTGCCAGTAGTACCGGTGGCGGTGGGGGAGGGGAGACCCAGTACTTC. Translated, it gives CASSTGGGGGGETQYF.

The CDR3 protein is CASSEGRGLGNEQFF. The DNA of the CDR3 is TGTGCCAGCAGTGAAGGGCGGGGCCTGGGCAATGAGCAGTTCTTC. The chain employs TRBV6-1 and TRBJ2-1, with D possibly TRBD2 on 6 matching bases. V dropped 1 base and J dropped 6 bases, with 13 bases sitting between them. Germline lookup yields CDR1 MNHNS and CDR2 SASEGT. CDR3 size: 15 residues.

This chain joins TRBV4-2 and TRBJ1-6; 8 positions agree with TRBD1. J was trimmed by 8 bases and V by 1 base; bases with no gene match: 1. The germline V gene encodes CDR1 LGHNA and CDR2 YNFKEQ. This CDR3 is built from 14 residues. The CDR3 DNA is TGTGCCAGCAGCCAAGCAGGGGGCGATTCACCCCTCCACTTT. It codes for CASSQAGGDSPLHF.

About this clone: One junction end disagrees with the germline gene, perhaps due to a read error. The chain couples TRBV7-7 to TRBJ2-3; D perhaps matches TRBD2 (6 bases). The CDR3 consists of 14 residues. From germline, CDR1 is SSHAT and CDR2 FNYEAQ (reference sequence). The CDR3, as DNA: TGTGCTAGCAGCTCCAGACTAGGGGCAGATACGCAGTATTTT. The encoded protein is CASSSRLGADTQYF.

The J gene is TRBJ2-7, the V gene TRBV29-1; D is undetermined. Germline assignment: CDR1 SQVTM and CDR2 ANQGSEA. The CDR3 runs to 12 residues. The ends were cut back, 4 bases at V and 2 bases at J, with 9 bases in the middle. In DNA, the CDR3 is TGCAGCGTTGGCGACACCCCCTACGAGCAGTACTTC. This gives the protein CSVGDTPYEQYF.

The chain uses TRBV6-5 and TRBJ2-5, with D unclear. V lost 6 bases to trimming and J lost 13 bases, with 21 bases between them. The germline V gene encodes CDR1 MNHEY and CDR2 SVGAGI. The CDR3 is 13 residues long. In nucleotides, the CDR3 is TGTGCCAGCAGCCTATACCTCCCGGGTGGTTTGTACTTC. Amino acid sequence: CASSLYLPGGLYF.

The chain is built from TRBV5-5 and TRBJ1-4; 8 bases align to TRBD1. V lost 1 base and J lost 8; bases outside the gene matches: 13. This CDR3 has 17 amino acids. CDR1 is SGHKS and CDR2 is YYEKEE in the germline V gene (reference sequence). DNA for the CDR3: TGTGCCAGCAGCTTGCAACTGTTAACGGACAGGGACGAAAAACTGTTTTTT. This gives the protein CASSLQLLTDRDEKLFF.

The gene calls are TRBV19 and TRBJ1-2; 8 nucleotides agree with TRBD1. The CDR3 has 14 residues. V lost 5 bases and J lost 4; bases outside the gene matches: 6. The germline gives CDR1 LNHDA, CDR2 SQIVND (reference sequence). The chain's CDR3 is CASSPRTGSYGYTF. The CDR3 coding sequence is TGTGCCAGTAGTCCAAGGACAGGGAGCTATGGCTACACCTTC.

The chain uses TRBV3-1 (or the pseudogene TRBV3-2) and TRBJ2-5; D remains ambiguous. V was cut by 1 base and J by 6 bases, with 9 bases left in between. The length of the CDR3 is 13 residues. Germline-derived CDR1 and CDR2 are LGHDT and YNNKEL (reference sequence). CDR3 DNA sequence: TGTGCCAGCAGCCAAGGCGGCAGAAAGACCCAGTACTTC. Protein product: CASSQGGRKTQYF.

The CDR3 is CASSQRQGARSYNSPLHF. CDR3 bases: TGTGCCAGCAGCCAAAGGCAGGGGGCGAGATCCTATAATTCACCCCTCCACTTT. The V gene is TRBV3-1 (or the pseudogene TRBV3-2), the J gene TRBJ1-6; 8 positions agree with TRBD1. Trimming took 2 bases from V and 1 from J; bases not matched to a gene: 7. The CDR3 totals 18 residues. Germline V gene lookup returns CDR1 LGHDT and CDR2 YNNKEL (reference sequence).

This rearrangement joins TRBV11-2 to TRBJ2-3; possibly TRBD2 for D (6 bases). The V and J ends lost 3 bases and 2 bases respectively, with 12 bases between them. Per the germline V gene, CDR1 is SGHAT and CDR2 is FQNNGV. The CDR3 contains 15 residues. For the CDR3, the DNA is TGTGCCAGCAGCTTCGGGACTGGGATCACAGATACGCAGTATTTT. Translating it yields CASSFGTGITDTQYF.